This T cell receptor (beta chain) comes out of a study of blood T cell repertoires in COVID-19. As for the study in general: Samples representing acute and convalescent COVID-19 were sourced from the United States, Italy and Spain. The cDNA or gDNA used as material had been derived from T cells, B-cell-depleted T cells, or PBMCs.

Per the original methods: Estimation of nucleated cell counts relied on the amplification of reference gene primers. Produced via immunoSEQ multiplex PCR; TCRdb's table is partial and in-frame only. Clonal size and the V and J genes are those of that table, whereas D and trimming came from the DNA. The repertoire holds roughly 55,000 clones, with 87% as singletons. This TCR derives from a man between 50 and 59 years old with active COVID-19. Sequenced material: peripheral blood.

The CDR3 nucleotides are TGTGCCAGCAGCCCGCTGGGGGGGGCAACCGACGAGCAGTACTTC. This translates into CASSPLGGATDEQYF. V usage is TRBV7-2 and J usage is TRBJ2-7; tentative D call: TRBD2 (7 bases). This CDR3 has 15 amino acids. Trimming left V 5 bases short and J 5 bases short, with 19 bases between. Germline values: CDR1 SGHTA, CDR2 FQGNSA.